Shown below are 26 T cell receptor beta chains from a single sample sequenced in a study of T-cell reconstitution after alpha-beta-depleted transplantation in children. Unique molecular identifiers were incorporated during preparation of the TCRbeta library. From the PCR reads, TCRdb called clonotypes with MiXCR, one entry per CDR3 protein. The sample has 350,000 to 450,000 distinct CDR3 sequences; approximately 20% are singletons. Sequenced here: PBMCs from the stem cell graft donor, sampled from the stem cell graft. Receptor source: a human donor who donated a stem cell graft to a child with acute myeloid leukemia.

This clonotype was observed many times. V is TRBV29-1 and J is TRBJ2-5; TRBD1 agrees at 9 bases. CDR1 and CDR2 (germline): SQVTM, ANQGSEA. The trim removed 5 bases at V and 4 bases at J, leaving 8 bases unmatched. The CDR3 loop spans 14 amino acids. The CDR3: CSVLDRGKGETQYF. The CDR3 bases are TGCAGCGTTCTCGACAGGGGGAAAGGAGAGACCCAGTACTTC.

This chain links TRBV10-2 with TRBJ2-1; D perhaps matches TRBD2 (5 bases). This CDR3 spans 13 amino acids. Per germline, CDR1 WSHSY and CDR2 SAAADI. The V and J ends lost 7 bases and 2 bases respectively, with 9 bases between them. In DNA form, the CDR3 reads TGCGCCAGCACAGCTAGCCCCTACAATGAGCAGTTCTTC. It encodes CASTASPYNEQFF.

This clonotype was seen ten or more times. The chain employs TRBV6-1 and TRBJ2-3; 8 nucleotides agree with TRBD1. This CDR3 has 16 amino acids. Germline V CDR1 and CDR2: MNHNS, SASEGT. The V segment lost 5 bases and the J segment 0 bases; nucleotides outside the gene matches: 7. CDR3 in amino acids: CASSLRDRSSTDTQYF. The CDR3 nucleotides are TGTGCCAGCAGTCTCCGGGACAGGAGTAGCACAGATACGCAGTATTTT.

This clonotype was recorded at least ten times. This chain links TRBV12-3 or TRBV12-4 with TRBJ2-1, with TRBD2 identical over 12 bases. The CDR3 has 15 residues. Germline trimming cut 5 bases from V and 5 bases from J; bases unmatched to any gene: 4. CDR3 DNA: TGTGCCAGCAGTCTTACTAGCGGGAGGAACAATGAGCAGTTCTTC. It is translated as CASSLTSGRNNEQFF.

The chain combines TRBV20-1 with TRBJ2-7; D is possibly TRBD1 or TRBD2 (6 bases each). Germline V CDR1 and CDR2: DFQATT, SNEGSKA (reference sequence). The CDR3 covers 15 residues. V lost 1 base to trimming and J lost 3 bases, with 16 bases between them. The CDR3 region is CSARVGGRTFYEQYF. CDR3 in DNA: TGCAGTGCTAGAGTTGGGGGGCGTACGTTCTACGAGCAGTACTTC.

The chain has TRBV12-5 and TRBJ2-3; D unresolved. V lost 1 base and J lost 8, with 7 bases in between. This CDR3 has 12 amino acids. From germline, CDR1 is LGHNT and CDR2 FRNRAP. The CDR3 sequence: CASGLDSPTQYF. DNA for the CDR3: TGTGCTAGTGGTTTGGACTCTCCTACGCAGTATTTT.

The table lists this clonotype with a count of one. The chain recombines TRBV6-2 or TRBV6-3 with TRBJ1-5; D uncertain. The V and J ends lost 8 bases and 1 base respectively, with 9 bases between them. The CDR3 has 13 amino acids. Germline CDR1 is MNHEY and CDR2 is SVGEGT. The DNA of the CDR3 is TGTGCCAGCGGTTTAGGGAGCAATCAGCCCCAGCATTTT. Its translation is CASGLGSNQPQHF.

This clonotype has only a few counts. V usage is TRBV27 and J usage is TRBJ2-6, with unresolved D. The CDR3 consists of 15 residues. V dropped 4 bases and J dropped 0 bases, with 7 bases sitting between them. Germline values: CDR1 MNHEY, CDR2 SMNVEV (reference sequence). CDR3 coding DNA: TGTGCCAGCAGTTCTCCGTACTCTGGGGCCAACGTCCTGACTTTC. This gives the protein CASSSPYSGANVLTF.

V is TRBV7-9 and J is TRBJ2-7; 11 bases are shared with TRBD2. CDR1 SEHNR and CDR2 FQNEAQ come from the germline V gene (reference sequence). The CDR3 sequence is 15 residues long. Trimming cost V 5 bases and J 3 bases; bases outside gene matches: 6. The CDR3 DNA follows: TGTGCCAGCAGCGCTACTAGCGGGAGAGTCTACGAGCAGTACTTC. Its protein is CASSATSGRVYEQYF. The whole variable domain, remainder taken from reference TRBV7-9 and TRBJ2-7, is DTGVSQNPRHKITKRGQNVTFRCDPISEHNRLYWYRQTLGQGPEFLTYFQNEAQLEKSRLLSDRFSAERPKGSFSTLEIQRTEQGDSAMYLCASSATSGRVYEQYFGPGTRLTVT.

This clonotype was seen only a few times. The chain has TRBV20-1 and TRBJ2-7, with D maybe TRBD2 (6 bases). V lost 5 bases and J 2 bases, leaving 16 bases between the germline ends. Germline lookup yields CDR1 DFQATT and CDR2 SNEGSKA (reference sequence). This CDR3 comprises 14 residues. This chain's CDR3 is CSAETDYPTYEQYF. The CDR3 DNA reads TGCAGTGCTGAAACGGACTACCCGACCTACGAGCAGTACTTC.

This chain connects TRBV5-1 to TRBJ2-1; 9 positions match TRBD1. The ends lost 0 bases at V and 5 bases at J; junction bases unmatched: 6. The CDR3 length is 16 residues. CDR1 and CDR2 (germline): SGHRS, YFSETQ. The CDR3 DNA reads as TGCGCCAGCAGCTTGGGTTTTAGGGACAGGGACAATGAGCAGTTCTTC. Its protein is CASSLGFRDRDNEQFF.

This chain uses TRBV25-1 with TRBJ2-7; 7 nucleotides agree with TRBD1. The CDR3 totals 15 residues. The junction had 10 bases not matched to a gene; V was cut back by 2 bases and J by 6 bases. Germline lookup yields CDR1 MGHDK and CDR2 SYGVNS. The CDR3 DNA is TGTGCCAGCAGTGAACAGGGGGTAGGTAGCAGCGAGCAGTACTTC. Protein product: CASSEQGVGSSEQYF.

V usage is TRBV28 and J usage is TRBJ2-7; the D is unclear. The CDR3 is 13 amino acids. In germline, CDR1 is MDHEN, CDR2 SYDVKM. Deletions cut 7 bases from V and 4 bases from J, with 14 bases between. CDR3 sequence (DNA): TGTGCCAGCACCCCTCGGGTCGAGTACGAGCAGTACTTC. This sequence encodes CASTPRVEYEQYF.

The genes are TRBV6-5 and TRBJ1-1, with unresolved D. The CDR3 covers 13 residues. Germline CDR1 MNHEY, CDR2 SVGAGI. V was cut by 4 bases and J by 7 bases, with 13 bases left in between. CDR3 region: CASSSAGRVEAFF. CDR3 DNA: TGTGCCAGCAGTTCAGCAGGACGGGTTGAAGCTTTCTTT.

There are many counts of this clonotype. The chain recombines TRBV7-2 with TRBJ2-7, with 7 bases identical to TRBD2. Per the germline V gene, CDR1 is SGHTA and CDR2 is FQGNSA. The V and J ends lost 0 bases and 6 bases, in that order; junction bases with no gene match: 5. The CDR3 has 14 amino acids. The chain's CDR3 is CASSLAGGPPEQYF. The CDR3 nucleotides are TGTGCCAGCAGCTTAGCGGGAGGGCCCCCCGAGCAGTACTTC.

This chain connects TRBV7-9 to TRBJ2-7; possibly TRBD2 for D (5 bases). V was pared by 4 bases and J by 2 bases, with 9 bases between. The germline V gene has CDR1 SEHNR and CDR2 FQNEAQ (reference sequence). The CDR3 covers 13 residues. CDR3 nucleotides: TGTGCCAGCAGCTCCGGGGTCCCCTACGAGCAGTACTTC. Amino acids: CASSSGVPYEQYF. Full variable domain (outside the CDR3, taken from reference TRBV7-9 and TRBJ2-7): DTGVSQNPRHKITKRGQNVTFRCDPISEHNRLYWYRQTLGQGPEFLTYFQNEAQLEKSRLLSDRFSAERPKGSFSTLEIQRTEQGDSAMYLCASSSGVPYEQYFGPGTRLTVT.

The rearrangement joins TRBV12-3 or TRBV12-4 to TRBJ1-2; TRBD1 might be the D (5 bases). The CDR3 has 16 residues. V dropped 1 base and J dropped 0 bases, with 12 bases sitting between them. CDR3 protein: CASSLVPGGTNYGYTF. In DNA form, the CDR3 reads TGTGCCAGCAGTTTAGTCCCGGGGGGGACTAACTATGGCTACACCTTC.

This clonotype was detected only a few times. The chain employs TRBV27 and TRBJ2-1; D is possibly TRBD1 (5 bases). Germline-derived CDR1 and CDR2 are MNHEY and SMNVEV (reference sequence). Deletions cut 3 bases from V and 4 bases from J, with 13 bases between. CDR3 length: 15 amino acids. The chain's CDR3 is CASSFRQGWYNEQFF. For the CDR3, the DNA is TGTGCCAGCAGTTTTCGGCAGGGTTGGTACAATGAGCAGTTCTTC.

This sequence joins TRBV4-2 and TRBJ2-7; perhaps TRBD2 as D (5 bases). This CDR3 region has 13 residues. Germline V lookup: CDR1 LGHNA, CDR2 YNFKEQ. V lost 3 bases and J lost 3, with 9 bases in between. Written as DNA, the CDR3 is TGTGCCAGCAGCCAGGAAGACTACTACGAGCAGTACTTC. It translates to CASSQEDYYEQYF.

J is TRBJ2-7 and V is TRBV7-8; D call uncertain. The ends were cut back, 0 bases at V and 7 bases at J, with 7 bases in the middle. Germline V gives CDR1 SGHVS, CDR2 FQNEAQ. This CDR3 is built from 12 residues. CDR3 DNA sequence: TGTGCCAGCAGCTTAGCGAAGGGAGAGCAGTACTTC. It yields the protein CASSLAKGEQYF.

This clonotype appeared a few times. V usage is TRBV5-1 and J usage is TRBJ1-4; D is undetermined. V lost 4 bases and J lost 3, with 7 bases in between. CDR1 is SGHRS, CDR2 YFSETQ, per germline. The CDR3 consists of 13 residues. The CDR3 region has the DNA TGCGCCAGCAGCGTTGTGTCTAATGAAAAACTGTTTTTT. Protein sequence: CASSVVSNEKLFF.

This clonotype appeared a few times. The chain combines TRBV9 with TRBJ1-6; perhaps TRBD1 as D (6 bases). Germline V gene data show CDR1 as SGDLS and CDR2 as YYNGEE. This CDR3 has 16 residues. V dropped 0 bases and J dropped 3 bases, with 10 bases sitting between them. The CDR3 loop is CASSVVPDSYNSPLHF. CDR3 coding DNA: TGTGCCAGCAGCGTAGTCCCGGACAGCTATAATTCACCCCTCCACTTT.

The V gene is TRBV5-1, the J gene TRBJ2-7; a possible D gene is TRBD2 (6 bases). Trimming took 3 bases from V and 5 from J, leaving 18 bases between them. The length of the CDR3 is 15 residues. The germline gives CDR1 SGHRS, CDR2 YFSETQ. The CDR3 sequence: CASSSAGSSIDEQYF. In nucleotides, the CDR3 is TGCGCCAGCAGCTCCGCCGGGAGCTCTATTGACGAGCAGTACTTC.

On this clonotype itself: A read error is possible here, since a much larger clone lies one base away. The chain links TRBV12-3 or TRBV12-4 to TRBJ2-7; D gene ambiguous. The CDR3 is 12 residues long. With 7 bases removed from V and 6 bases from J, the gap between germline ends came to 13 bases. This CDR3 reads CASKDATCEQYF. The DNA of the CDR3 is TGTGCCAGCAAGGATGCGACCTGCGAGCAGTACTTC.

This chain joins TRBV7-9 and TRBJ2-2; no definite D call. Trimming removed 10 bases at V and 2 bases at J, with 14 bases between. The CDR3 contains 14 residues. The V gene's germline CDR1 is SEHNR and CDR2 FQNEAQ (reference sequence). CDR3 amino acids: CATRPQENTGELFF. CDR3 nucleotide sequence: TGTGCCACCCGTCCTCAGGAAAACACCGGGGAGCTGTTTTTT.

This clonotype has a handful of counts. The CDR3 nucleotides are TGTGCCACCTGCGGCGGGACTCTAAATGTCCCGTACAATGAGCAGTTCTTC. This encodes CATCGGTLNVPYNEQFF. The chain has TRBV11-2 and TRBJ2-1, with D perhaps matching TRBD2 (6 bases). Per the germline V gene, CDR1 is SGHAT and CDR2 is FQNNGV. Trimming cost V 10 bases and J 4 bases, with 26 bases left between them. The CDR3 contains 17 residues.